The TCR beta chain described here comes from a study of identical twins. Healthy Caucasian donors formed the entire cohort. Findings and limits, study-wide: Cord blood beta clonotypes that were abundant carried fewer insertions, and memory repertoires showed no such trend. An excess of low generation probability was shown by twin-shared out-of-frame alpha sequences.

TCRdb itself ran the 5' RACE reads through MiXCR, one entry per CDR3 protein. The sample holds some 590,000 distinct CDR3 sequences; approximately 10% are singletons and the top ten take roughly 3%. Comments on this clonotype: Its specificity is unknown.

V dropped 1 base and J dropped 3 bases, with 18 bases sitting between them. CDR3 length: 17 residues. Germline V gene data show CDR1 as SGHVS and CDR2 as FQNEAQ. These data are also associated with another study on yellow fever vaccine responses in identical twins. That study adds: On the reported evidence, twins' vaccine T cell responses seemed partly convergent and partly personalized.

The chain combines TRBV7-8 with TRBJ1-1; possibly TRBD1 for D (6 bases). The TCR sequence derives from a woman between 18 and 29 years old in good health. The source material was PBMCs. Written as DNA, the CDR3 is TGTGCCAGCAGCTTAGTTCGCCTCCCGGAGGGGGACACTGAAGCTTTCTTT. Protein product: CASSLVRLPEGDTEAFF. Complete variable domain (other parts from reference TRBV7-8 and TRBJ1-1): GAGVSQSPRYKVAKRGQDVALRCDPISGHVSLFWYQQALGQGPEFLTYFQNEAQLDKSGLPSDRFFAERPEGSVSTLKIQRTQQEDSAVYLCASSLVRLPEGDTEAFFGQGTRLTVV.